This T cell receptor (beta chain) was recovered during a study of T cells in localized non-small cell lung cancer. Study findings and constraints: Heterogeneity stays possible, as sequencing covered only one tumor region.

Germline V lookup: CDR1 SGDLS, CDR2 YYNGEE. The V gene lost 5 bases and the J gene lost 8 bases, with 12 bases spanning the gap. This CDR3 comprises 12 residues. The repertoire was sequenced with immunoSEQ multiplex PCR; TCRdb's copy has only in-frame clones and lacks some. The sample consists of roughly 1,200 clones, 20% to 25% of them appearing once. Notes on this clone: Its target is unknown.

The specimen comprised normal lung tissue next to the tumor, sampled before any cancer treatment. The chain links TRBV9 to TRBJ2-3; D remains ambiguous. The clonotype originates from a male donor older than 55 with stage III lung adenocarcinoma. The CDR3: CASSWTALTQYF. The CDR3 DNA sequence: TGTGCCAGCAGTTGGACGGCCCTTACGCAGTATTTT.